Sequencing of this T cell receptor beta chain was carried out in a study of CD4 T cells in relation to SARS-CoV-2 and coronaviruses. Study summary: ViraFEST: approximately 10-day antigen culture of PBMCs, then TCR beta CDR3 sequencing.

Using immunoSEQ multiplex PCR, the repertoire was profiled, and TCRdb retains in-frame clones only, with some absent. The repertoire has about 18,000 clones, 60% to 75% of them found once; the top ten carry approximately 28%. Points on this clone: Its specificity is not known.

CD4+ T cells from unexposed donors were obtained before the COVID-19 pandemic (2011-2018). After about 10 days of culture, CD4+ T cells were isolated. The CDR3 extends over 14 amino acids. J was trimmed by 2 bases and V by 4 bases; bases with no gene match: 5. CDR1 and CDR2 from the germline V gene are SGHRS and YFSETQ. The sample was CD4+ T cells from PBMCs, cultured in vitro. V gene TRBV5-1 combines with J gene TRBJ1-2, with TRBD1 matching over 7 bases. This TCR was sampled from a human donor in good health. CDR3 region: CASSPQTGNYGYTF. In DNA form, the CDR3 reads TGCGCCAGCAGCCCACAGACAGGGAACTATGGCTACACCTTC.